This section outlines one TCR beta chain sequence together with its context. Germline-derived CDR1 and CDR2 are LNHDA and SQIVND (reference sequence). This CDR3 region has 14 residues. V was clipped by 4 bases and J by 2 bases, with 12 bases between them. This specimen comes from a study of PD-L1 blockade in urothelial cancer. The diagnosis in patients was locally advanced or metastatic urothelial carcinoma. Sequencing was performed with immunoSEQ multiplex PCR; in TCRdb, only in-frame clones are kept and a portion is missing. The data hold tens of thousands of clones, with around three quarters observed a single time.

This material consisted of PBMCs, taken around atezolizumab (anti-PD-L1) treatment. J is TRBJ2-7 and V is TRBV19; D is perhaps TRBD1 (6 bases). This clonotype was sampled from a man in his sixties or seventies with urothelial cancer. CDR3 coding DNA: TGTGCCAGTAGTACAGGGGCGGGCGCCTACGAGCAGTACTTC. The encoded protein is CASSTGAGAYEQYF.